A single sample gave rise to the 5 T cell receptor beta chains below, sequenced in a study of T cells in localized non-small cell lung cancer. The assay was immunoSEQ multiplex PCR, and TCRdb's table has in-frame clones only and misses some. This sample has about 28,000 clones, with around 90% found just once. This sample comprised peripheral blood, obtained before any cancer treatment. These receptors all come from a woman aged 40-70 years with stage I lung adenocarcinoma.

The rearrangement uses TRBV2 and TRBJ2-7; D gene unclear. V lost 6 bases and J lost 2, with 14 bases in between. This CDR3 has 14 residues. Germline assignment: CDR1 SNHLY and CDR2 FYNNEI. For the CDR3, the DNA is TGTGCCAGCAGACTGGAAGGCGGCGCCTACGAGCAGTACTTC. Protein: CASRLEGGAYEQYF.

The J gene is TRBJ2-3, the V gene TRBV11-2; weak D call: TRBD1 (5 bases). CDR1 is SGHAT and CDR2 is FQNNGV in the germline V gene. The CDR3 has 13 residues. V dropped 3 bases and J dropped 4 bases, with 8 bases sitting between them. The CDR3 protein is CASSFSGSDTQYF. The CDR3 DNA sequence: TGTGCCAGCAGCTTTTCAGGGTCAGATACGCAGTATTTT.

This clone has only one observation. V gene TRBV2 combines with J gene TRBJ1-5; no definite D call. The CDR3 sequence is 13 residues long. Trimming stripped 7 bases from V and 6 bases from J, with 13 bases between. Germline V lookup: CDR1 SNHLY, CDR2 FYNNEI. The CDR3 spells CASKGLDRQPQHF. In nucleotides, the CDR3 is TGTGCCAGCAAAGGGTTGGATCGTCAGCCCCAGCATTTT. The whole variable domain, filled in from reference TRBV2 and TRBJ1-5, reads EPEVTQTPSHQVTQMGQEVILRCVPISNHLYFYWYRQILGQKVEFLVSFYNNEISEKSEIFDDQFSVERPDGSNFTLKIRSTKLEDSAMYFCASKGLDRQPQHFGDGTRLSIL.

This clone was observed a single time. J is TRBJ2-3 and V is TRBV5-1; 10 bases are shared with TRBD1. Per the germline V gene, CDR1 is SGHRS and CDR2 is YFSETQ. This CDR3 is 17 amino acids long. V dropped 3 bases and J dropped 5; count of bases not matched to a gene: 12. The CDR3 here is CASSSDWTGGMVDTQYF. The CDR3 DNA reads as TGCGCCAGCAGCTCCGACTGGACAGGGGGGATGGTAGATACGCAGTATTTT. Together with reference TRBV5-1 and TRBJ2-3, the CDR3 gives the full variable domain: KAGVTQTPRYLIKTRGQQVTLSCSPISGHRSVSWYQQTPGQGLQFLFEYFSETQRNKGNFPGRFSGRQFSNSRSEMNVSTLELGDSALYLCASSSDWTGGMVDTQYFGPGTRLTVL.

The J gene is TRBJ1-1, the V gene TRBV19; D gene ambiguous. CDR1 is LNHDA, CDR2 SQIVND, per germline (reference sequence). This CDR3 is 13 amino acids long. Trimming took 6 bases from V and 0 from J, leaving 8 bases between them. CDR3 in DNA: TGTGCCAGTAGGCTAGGGATGAACACTGAAGCTTTCTTT. Protein sequence: CASRLGMNTEAFF.